This T cell receptor (beta chain) was captured by sequencing in a study of blood T cell repertoires in COVID-19. Using immunoSEQ multiplex PCR, the repertoire was profiled, and TCRdb retains in-frame clones only, with some absent. The table has 200,000 to 250,000 clones, around 88% seen once. With V trimmed by 5 bases and J by 9 bases, 8 bases remained unmatched. This CDR3 contains 15 residues. The germline V gene encodes CDR1 SGHAT and CDR2 FQNNGV. The TCR originated in a man younger than 30 with active or convalescent COVID-19. What was sequenced was peripheral blood. The chain links TRBV11-2 to TRBJ2-1, with TRBD2 matching 12 bases. The CDR3 DNA sequence: TGTGCCAGCAGCCTGAGACTAGCGGGAGTCGGTGAGCAGTTCTTC. The encoded protein is CASSLRLAGVGEQFF.